The T cell receptor (beta chain) described here comes from a study of naive and memory T cell subsets. The library had UMIs added by 3' ligation of an oligonucleotide to TCR cDNA. Reverse transcription used DNase-treated unsorted total RNA, aiming for roughly 1 to 1000 ng. Amplification of ligated cDNA took four PCR rounds with SP2 and nested alpha and beta constant primers. Blood and skin TCR RNA was reverse transcribed with alpha and beta constant primers. From the 5' RACE reads, TCRdb called clonotypes with MiXCR, one entry per CDR3 protein. The repertoire has roughly 56,000 distinct CDR3 sequences, about 7.2% of them found once; the top ten carry 9% to 10%. Germline trimming cut 5 bases from V and 5 bases from J; bases unmatched to any gene: 3. This CDR3 comprises 14 residues. Germline V CDR1 and CDR2: MNHEY, SVGEGT.

The V and J genes are TRBV6-2 or TRBV6-3 and TRBJ1-1, with 12 bases that match TRBD1. The TCR sequence derives from a male donor in good health. The CDR3 coding sequence is TGTGCCAGCAGTAGGGACAGGGGGCAAACTGAAGCTTTCTTT. Translation: CASSRDRGQTEAFF.